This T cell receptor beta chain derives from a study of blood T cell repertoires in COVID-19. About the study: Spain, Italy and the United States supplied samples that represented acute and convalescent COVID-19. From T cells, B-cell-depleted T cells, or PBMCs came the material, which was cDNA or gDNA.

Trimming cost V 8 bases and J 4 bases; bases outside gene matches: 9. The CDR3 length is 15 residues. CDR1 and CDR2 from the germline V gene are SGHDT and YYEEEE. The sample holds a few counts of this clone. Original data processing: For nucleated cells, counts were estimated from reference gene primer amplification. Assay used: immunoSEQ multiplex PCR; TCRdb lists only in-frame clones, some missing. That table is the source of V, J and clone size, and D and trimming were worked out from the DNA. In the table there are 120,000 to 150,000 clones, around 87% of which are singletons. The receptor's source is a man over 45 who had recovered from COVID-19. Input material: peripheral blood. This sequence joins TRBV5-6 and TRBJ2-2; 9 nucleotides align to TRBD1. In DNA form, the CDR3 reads TGTGCCAGTTCTCCACAGGGGGCAGGCACCGGGGAGCTGTTTTTT. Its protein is CASSPQGAGTGELFF.